This paragraph reports one T cell receptor beta chain. The data belong to a study of T cell clones after liver transplantation. Produced via immunoSEQ multiplex PCR; TCRdb's table is partial and in-frame only. The sample shows 45,000 or so clones, 85% to 90% of them seen only once. The CDR3 runs to 13 residues. The germline V gene encodes CDR1 MNHEY and CDR2 SVGAGI. Between the trimmed V and J ends, which lost 8 bases and 7 bases, there was a span of 15 bases. This TCR was recovered from a human patient who received a liver transplant. The graft donor may be the source of some T cells. The sample consisted of CD4+ T cells from blood, taken 24 months after liver transplant. This rearrangement joins TRBV6-5 to TRBJ2-1; D is tentatively TRBD1 or TRBD2 (5 bases each). The CDR3 loop reads CASGDLNVNEQFF. DNA of the CDR3: TGTGCCAGCGGGGACCTAAACGTAAATGAGCAGTTCTTC.